Presented here are 25 T cell receptor beta chains from one specimen sequenced in a study of spatial heterogeneity in lung cancer. TCRdb processed the 5' RACE reads anew with MiXCR; each CDR3 protein has one entry. This sample carries about 12,000 distinct CDR3 sequences, 6.2% of them seen once, and the ten largest clones take about a tenth. As to time point: sample taken at primary tumor resection. Sequencing was performed on whole RNA extracted from tumor and nontumor lung tissue, or from frozen PBMC, and the material was left unsorted. The sequencing used normal lung tissue next to the tumor, collected at surgery. The source is a male donor with early-stage non-small cell lung cancer.

This rearrangement joins TRBV12-3 or TRBV12-4 to TRBJ2-1, with 7 nucleotides matching TRBD1. The CDR3 has 13 residues. J was trimmed by 6 bases and V by 8 bases; bases with no gene match: 7. CDR3 nucleotides: TGTGCCAGCTCCGGGACAGCTACCAATGAGCAGTTCTTC. Translated: CASSGTATNEQFF.

This clonotype qualifies as medium-sized. This chain links TRBV28 with TRBJ2-7; tentative D call: TRBD1 (7 bases). Germline V CDR1 and CDR2: MDHEN, SYDVKM. The V and J ends lost 1 base and 4 bases respectively, with 20 bases between them. The CDR3 sequence is 17 residues long. This CDR3 reads CASSLFFRGSGEYEQYF. In nucleotides, the CDR3 is TGTGCCAGCAGTTTATTTTTCAGGGGGTCGGGGGAGTACGAGCAGTACTTC.

This chain links TRBV7-3 with TRBJ2-2; perhaps TRBD1 as D (6 bases). The CDR3 length is 13 residues. Germline CDR1 and CDR2: SGHTA and FQGTGA. V was shortened by 4 bases and J by 6 bases, with 9 bases between the two germline ends. The CDR3: CASSSWTAGELFF. The CDR3 DNA is TGTGCCAGCAGCTCCTGGACAGCCGGGGAGCTGTTTTTT. Drawing the rest from reference TRBV7-3 and TRBJ2-2, the complete variable domain is GAGVSQTPSNKVTEKGKYVELRCDPISGHTALYWYRQSLGQGPEFLIYFQGTGAADDSGLPNDRFFAVRPEGSVSTLKIQRTERGDSAVYLCASSSWTAGELFFGEGSRLTVL.

By its share, this clonotype is medium-sized. V is TRBV12-3 or TRBV12-4 and J is TRBJ2-7; D is undetermined. The CDR3 totals 13 residues. Trimming took 0 bases from V and 4 from J, leaving 7 bases between them. Here the CDR3 DNA reads TGTGCCAGCAGTTTAGCGATGAATTACGAGCAGTACTTC. This gives the protein CASSLAMNYEQYF.

This clonotype has ten or more counts. The rearrangement links TRBV6-1 to TRBJ1-6; D might be TRBD1 (5 bases). The V end lost 7 bases, the J end lost 10 bases, and 17 bases lay between the germline ends. This CDR3 is built from 14 residues. Germline assignment: CDR1 MNHNS and CDR2 SASEGT. CDR3 sequence: CASTAGAERSPLHF. The CDR3, as DNA: TGTGCCAGCACCGCCGGGGCCGAGAGATCACCCCTCCACTTT.

The table lists this clonotype with many counts. The chain employs TRBV30 and TRBJ1-1, with D maybe TRBD1 (6 bases). Between the trimmed V and J ends, which lost 3 bases and 5 bases, there was a span of 7 bases. There are 11 residues in the CDR3. Germline V gives CDR1 GTSNPN, CDR2 SVGIG (reference sequence). CDR3 in amino acids: CAWSTGTEAFF. The CDR3 coding sequence is TGTGCCTGGAGCACAGGGACTGAAGCTTTCTTT.

By share, this clonotype counts as medium-sized. The genes are TRBV12-3 or TRBV12-4 and TRBJ2-5, with 7 bases that match TRBD2. CDR3 length: 14 amino acids. V dropped 0 bases and J dropped 4; count of bases not matched to a gene: 2. The CDR3 region has the DNA TGTGCCAGCAGTTTAGCGGGAGGGCCAGAGACCCAGTACTTC. Translating it yields CASSLAGGPETQYF.

This clonotype was recorded at least ten times. The rearrangement uses TRBV25-1 and TRBJ2-1; tentative D call: TRBD2 (6 bases). Trimming took 5 bases from V and 12 from J, leaving 14 bases between them. Germline values: CDR1 MGHDK, CDR2 SYGVNS. This CDR3 spans 12 amino acids. The CDR3 spells CASSPGLRRQFF. DNA of the CDR3: TGTGCCAGCAGTCCGGGACTCAGGAGGCAGTTCTTC.

There are many counts of this clonotype. At one end the junction does not follow the germline gene, possibly because of a read error. The chain links TRBV29-1 to TRBJ2-7; D tentatively fits TRBD1 or TRBD2 (5 bases each). The CDR3 extends over 12 amino acids. Germline assignment: CDR1 SQVTM and CDR2 ANQGSEA. The CDR3 sequence: CSAHGPGPTSHF. DNA of the CDR3: TGCAGCGCGCACGGACCGGGACCGACAAGTCACTTC.

By sample fraction, this clonotype is medium-sized. The chain uses TRBV18 and TRBJ2-2; D unresolved. This CDR3 is 14 amino acids long. Per germline, CDR1 KGHSH and CDR2 LQKENI. Trimming removed 5 bases from V and 0 bases from J, with 7 bases in between. DNA of the CDR3: TGTGCCAGCTCATCCCAAACGAACACCGGGGAGCTGTTTTTT. This codes for CASSSQTNTGELFF.

This clonotype was counted ten times or more. The chain links TRBV11-2 to TRBJ2-2; 8 nucleotides align to TRBD1. The J segment lost 5 bases and the V segment lost 5 bases, leaving 13 bases of the junction unmatched. The CDR3 loop spans 17 amino acids. The germline gives CDR1 SGHAT, CDR2 FQNNGV. In DNA, the CDR3 is TGTGCCAGCAGCCCATCCCTGGACAGGGTCAGGACCGGGGAGCTGTTTTTT. Translating it yields CASSPSLDRVRTGELFF.

This clonotype was counted ten times or more. The genes are TRBV18 and TRBJ2-5, with TRBD1 identical over 12 bases. In germline, CDR1 is KGHSH, CDR2 LQKENI. V gave up 3 bases and J gave up 4 bases; unmatched junction bases: 6. The CDR3 is 16 residues long. The CDR3 DNA is TGTGCCAGCTCACCTCCGGGACAGGGGGCAGGAGAGACCCAGTACTTC. It translates to CASSPPGQGAGETQYF. The full variable domain, rest sourced from reference TRBV18 and TRBJ2-5, is NAGVMQNPRHLVRRRGQEARLRCSPMKGHSHVYWYRQLPEEGLKFMVYLQKENIIDESGMPKERFSAEFPKEGPSILRIQQVVRGDSAAYFCASSPPGQGAGETQYFGPGTRLLVL.

The sample holds many counts of this clonotype. The gene calls are TRBV12-3 or TRBV12-4 and TRBJ2-7; TRBD1 matches at 9 bases. CDR3 size: 14 residues. The junction had 5 bases not matched to a gene; V was cut back by 5 bases and J by 3 bases. CDR3 residues: CASSPPGQGYEQYF. CDR3 coding DNA: TGTGCCAGCAGTCCACCGGGACAGGGCTACGAGCAGTACTTC.

In this sample, this clonotype turned up a few times. The chain employs TRBV14 and TRBJ2-1; 7 nucleotides match TRBD2. This CDR3 region has 15 residues. The V gene end was trimmed by 1 base and the J gene end by 7 bases; junction bases not matched to a gene: 7. Germline V gene sequence: CDR1 SGHDN, CDR2 FVKESK. The DNA of the CDR3 is TGTGCCAGCAGCCAAGTCGCGGGAGTGGGTAATGAGCAGTTCTTC. This sequence encodes CASSQVAGVGNEQFF.

The V and J genes are TRBV7-3 and TRBJ2-5; D not certain. Looked up from germline, CDR1 is SGHTA and CDR2 is FQGTGA. V shed 5 bases and J shed 1 base, with 11 bases lying between them. There are 14 residues in the CDR3. The CDR3 coding sequence is TGTGCCAGCAGCCCAACGGGTCTCCAAGAGACCCAGTACTTC. Protein sequence: CASSPTGLQETQYF.

This clonotype occurred a few times. The V gene is TRBV4-2, the J gene TRBJ2-2; no definite D call. CDR3 size: 12 residues. V was pared by 1 base and J by 5 bases, with 2 bases between. The germline gives CDR1 LGHNA, CDR2 YNFKEQ. The CDR3 nucleotides read TGTGCCAGCAGCCAAGTTACCGGGGAGCTGTTTTTT. Translating gives CASSQVTGELFF.

This clonotype is termed medium-sized. The chain combines TRBV19 with TRBJ2-2; D is unclear. CDR1 is LNHDA, CDR2 SQIVND, per germline (reference sequence). Deletions cut 8 bases from V and 0 bases from J, with 7 bases between. This CDR3 has 13 residues. The CDR3 here is CASGDTNTGELFF. Written as DNA, the CDR3 is TGTGCCAGTGGCGACACGAACACCGGGGAGCTGTTTTTT.

In its sample, this clonotype was seen many times. The chain joins TRBV20-1 to TRBJ2-5; tentatively, D is TRBD1 (6 bases). The length of the CDR3 is 14 residues. CDR1 and CDR2 (germline): DFQATT, SNEGSKA (reference sequence). V shed 6 bases and J shed 2 bases, with 16 bases lying between them. The CDR3 sequence is CSAGAQSSQETQYF. The CDR3 nucleotides are TGCAGTGCGGGGGCTCAATCTTCTCAAGAGACCCAGTACTTC.

This clonotype was counted ten times or more. The chain carries TRBV29-1 and TRBJ2-2; TRBD2 might be the D (5 bases). The CDR3 spans 14 residues. Per the germline V gene, CDR1 is SQVTM and CDR2 is ANQGSEA. The V and J ends lost 1 base and 6 bases respectively, with 12 bases between them. The CDR3 nucleotides read TGCAGCGTTGAAGTCGACGGGGTGGCCGGGGAGCTGTTTTTT. Translated: CSVEVDGVAGELFF.

The sample holds many counts of this clonotype. The chain employs TRBV11-2 and TRBJ2-7; D is undetermined. The CDR3 is made up of 11 amino acids. The V gene lost 5 bases and the J gene lost 2 bases, with 4 bases spanning the gap. Germline values: CDR1 SGHAT, CDR2 FQNNGV. CDR3 nucleotides: TGTGCCAGCAGCCTTACCTACGAGCAGTACTTC. Amino acid sequence: CASSLTYEQYF.

At least ten counts were recorded for this clonotype. The chain links TRBV12-3 or TRBV12-4 to TRBJ2-1; D is uncertain. The CDR3 consists of 13 residues. Trimming cost V 3 bases and J 6 bases, with 9 bases left between them. The DNA for the CDR3 is TGTGCCAGCAGTTTTTATAGGTCCAATGAGCAGTTCTTC. As protein: CASSFYRSNEQFF.

The gene calls are TRBV3-1 and TRBJ1-3; D not resolved. Germline CDR1 LGHDT, CDR2 YNNKEL (reference sequence). Trimming cost V 3 bases and J 0 bases, with 9 bases left between them. The CDR3 contains 15 residues. CDR3 bases: TGTGCCAGCAGCCACGGAACCCGCTCTGGAAACACCATATATTTT. As protein: CASSHGTRSGNTIYF.

This clonotype was recorded at least ten times. This chain connects TRBV5-4 to TRBJ1-1, with D tentatively TRBD1 (5 bases). The CDR3 totals 15 residues. Germline V lookup: CDR1 SGHNT, CDR2 YYREEE (reference sequence). Trimming cost V 2 bases and J 3 bases, with 14 bases left between them. The CDR3 bases are TGTGCCAGCAGCTTATTCCTTAAAGGGGACACTGAAGCTTTCTTT. Translating it yields CASSLFLKGDTEAFF.

This clonotype was detected a few times. V is TRBV28 and J is TRBJ1-1; 12 bases align to TRBD1. Looked up from germline, CDR1 is MDHEN and CDR2 is SYDVKM. The CDR3 has 16 residues. The V and J ends lost 3 bases and 6 bases, in that order; junction bases with no gene match: 8. In nucleotides, the CDR3 is TGTGCCAGCAGTTTGGTTGGGACAGGGGGCTTCGCTGAAGCTTTCTTT. Translated: CASSLVGTGGFAEAFF.

This clonotype was found many times. The rearrangement uses TRBV5-4 and TRBJ2-2; TRBD2 aligns across 8 bases. The CDR3 totals 15 residues. Germline lookup yields CDR1 SGHNT and CDR2 YYREEE (reference sequence). The ends lost 0 bases at V and 4 bases at J; junction bases unmatched: 2. The CDR3 is CASSLVGTSTGELFF. The CDR3 coding sequence is TGTGCCAGCAGCTTGGTTGGGACTAGCACCGGGGAGCTGTTTTTT.